These T cell receptor beta chains were read from a single sample in a study of blood T cell repertoires in COVID-19. Repertoires were generated with immunoSEQ multiplex PCR, while TCRdb's copy carries only in-frame clones and drops some. The sample includes 300,000 to 500,000 clones, 85% to 90% seen only once; the top ten take roughly 0.97%. Sequencing was done on a sample of PBMCs or T cells enriched from blood (not recorded which). These receptors were collected from a woman aged 25 to 45 with acute COVID-19. CDR3s include the opening cysteine and the closing phenylalanine or tryptophan. The order of the fields is CDR3 protein, CDR3 DNA, J gene, D gene, clone size, V gene. A D gene is named only where the DNA matches it firmly. The size of a clone is reported for some rows only, either as once, few or many, or as a class for expanded clones.

CATSENRNTEAFF	TGTGCCACCAGTGAAAACAGGAACACTGAAGCTTTCTTT	TRBJ1-1	NA	NA	TRBV24-1
CASSVPSTGGATLSSYEQYF	TGTGCCAGCAGTGTCCCTTCGACAGGGGGCGCTACCCTGAGCTCCTACGAGCAGTACTTC	TRBJ2-7	TRBD1	NA	TRBV2
CASSLATGAGYGYTF	TGTGCCAGCAGCTTGGCGACAGGGGCCGGCTATGGCTACACCTTC	TRBJ1-2	TRBD1	NA	TRBV5-8
CASRGRREYGYTF	TGTGCCAGCAGGGGACGGCGGGAGTATGGCTACACCTTC	TRBJ1-2	NA	few	TRBV7-8
CASSYSSRDSSYEQYF	TGTGCCAGCAGTTACTCGAGTCGGGACAGCTCCTACGAGCAGTACTTC	TRBJ2-7	TRBD1	NA	TRBV6-2/TRBV6-3
CASTIAGGSQETQYF	TGCGCCAGCACCATAGCGGGGGGAAGCCAAGAGACCCAGTACTTC	TRBJ2-5	TRBD2	NA	TRBV5-1
CAWSRGTGDYGYTF	TGTGCCTGGAGCCGCGGGACAGGGGACTATGGCTACACCTTC	TRBJ1-2	TRBD1	NA	TRBV30
CASSQVEGLRSIGYTF	TGTGCCAGCAGCCAAGTAGAGGGACTTCGATCTATCGGCTACACCTTC	TRBJ1-2	NA	NA	TRBV3-1/TRBV3-2
CATSEELAGGNNEQFF	TGTGCCACCAGTGAGGAGCTAGCGGGGGGGAACAATGAGCAGTTCTTC	TRBJ2-1	TRBD2	few	TRBV24-1
CASRDHGGFSYEQYF	TGTGCCAGCAGGGACCACGGGGGATTCTCCTACGAGCAGTACTTC	TRBJ2-7	NA	NA	TRBV2
CASSPRPSSTDTQYF	TGTGCCAGCAGCCCTCGTCCGTCTAGCACAGATACGCAGTATTTT	TRBJ2-3	NA	few	TRBV7-3
CASSQEERHSGNTIYF	TGTGCCAGCAGCCAGGAAGAGAGGCATTCGGGAAACACCATATATTTT	TRBJ1-3	NA	NA	TRBV4-2
CASSYSWGANEKLFF	TGTGCCAGCAGTTACTCGTGGGGGGCTAATGAAAAACTGTTTTTT	TRBJ1-4	NA	NA	TRBV6-5
CASSVGEVDTGELFF	TGTGCCAGCAGCGTAGGAGAGGTGGACACCGGGGAGCTGTTTTTT	TRBJ2-2	NA	NA	TRBV9
CASSQDEGGNSPLHF	TGCGCCAGCAGCCAAGATGAGGGGGGGAATTCACCCCTCCACTTT	TRBJ1-6	NA	NA	TRBV4-3
CASSQGPAGGFEQYF	TGCGCCAGCAGCCAAGGCCCAGCGGGGGGTTTCGAGCAGTACTTC	TRBJ2-7	TRBD2	NA	TRBV4-3
CAWSVLAGQAYGYTF	TGTGCCTGGAGTGTTCTGGCAGGGCAAGCCTATGGCTACACCTTC	TRBJ1-2	NA	once	TRBV30
CASSEGQGGLRANVLTF	TGTGCCAGCAGCGAGGGACAGGGAGGGTTGAGGGCCAACGTCCTGACTTTC	TRBJ2-6	TRBD1	NA	TRBV7-2
CASSAIQGAGNQPQHF	TGTGCCAGCAGTGCGATACAGGGGGCTGGCAATCAGCCCCAGCATTTT	TRBJ1-5	TRBD1	NA	TRBV6-1
CALMDRISGANVLTF	TGCGCCCTCATGGACAGAATCTCTGGGGCCAACGTCCTGACTTTC	TRBJ2-6	NA	NA	TRBV10-2
CASSLAAGGVREKLFF	TGTGCCAGCAGCTTAGCGGCGGGGGGCGTAAGGGAAAAACTGTTTTTT	TRBJ1-4	NA	NA	TRBV7-9
CAWSPGQPNTEAFF	TGTGCCTGGAGTCCAGGACAGCCGAACACTGAAGCTTTCTTT	TRBJ1-1	NA	NA	TRBV30
CASSFYRESNEQFF	TGCGCCAGCAGCTTCTACCGGGAGAGCAATGAGCAGTTCTTC	TRBJ2-1	NA	NA	TRBV5-1
CASSPQPGQGTVQFF	TGTGCCAGCAGCCCCCAACCGGGACAGGGGACAGTGCAGTTCTTC	TRBJ2-1	TRBD1	NA	TRBV7-3
CASSHRAWEQFF	TGTGCCAGCAGCCACAGGGCTTGGGAGCAGTTCTTC	TRBJ2-1	NA	once	TRBV3-1/TRBV3-2
CASSLVPGGADYGYTF	TGCGCCAGCAGCTTGGTTCCAGGGGGCGCAGATTATGGCTACACCTTC	TRBJ1-2	TRBD1	NA	TRBV5-1
CASSVLGGLTGELFF	TGTGCCAGCAGCGTTCTCGGGGGGCTTACCGGGGAGCTGTTTTTT	TRBJ2-2	NA	NA	TRBV9
CASSESVTANQPQHF	TGTGCCAGCAGTGAATCAGTGACAGCCAATCAGCCCCAGCATTTT	TRBJ1-5	NA	NA	TRBV25-1
CASSLAGDKRAFF	TGTGCCAGCAGCTTAGCAGGGGATAAACGGGCTTTCTTT	TRBJ1-1	NA	NA	TRBV7-6
CASSGPSSDRNYGYTF	TGTGCCAGCAGCGGCCCCAGCTCCGACAGGAACTATGGCTACACCTTC	TRBJ1-2	NA	NA	TRBV9
CASSGLAGGTYEQYF	TGCGCCAGCAGTGGGCTAGCGGGGGGGACCTACGAGCAGTACTTC	TRBJ2-7	TRBD2	NA	TRBV10-2
CASSMEESQPQHF	TGTGCCAGTAGTATGGAGGAGAGCCAGCCCCAGCATTTT	TRBJ1-5	NA	NA	TRBV19
CASSLRQGDNSPLHF	TGTGCCAGCAGCTTGCGACAGGGCGATAATTCACCCCTCCACTTT	TRBJ1-6	TRBD1	NA	TRBV7-9
CASSPRYSDGPSYEQYF	TGTGCCAGCAGCCCCCGGTATAGCGACGGGCCTTCCTACGAGCAGTACTTC	TRBJ2-7	NA	once	TRBV7-9
CASSLVGSLNTEAFF	TGCGCCAGCAGCTTGGTAGGGAGCCTGAACACTGAAGCTTTCTTT	TRBJ1-1	NA	NA	TRBV5-1
CASSSLAGLRDEQFF	TGTGCCAGCAGCTCGCTAGCGGGGCTCAGGGATGAGCAGTTCTTC	TRBJ2-1	TRBD2	NA	TRBV7-6
CASSLDGQGRGEKLFF	TGCGCCAGCAGCTTGGACGGACAGGGGCGGGGTGAAAAACTGTTTTTT	TRBJ1-4	TRBD1	NA	TRBV5-1
CASSLSLTGGSEAFF	TGTGCCAGCAGCCTTAGTTTAACAGGGGGCTCTGAAGCTTTCTTT	TRBJ1-1	TRBD1	NA	TRBV11-2
CASSPWTEQGWYEQYF	TGCGCCAGCAGCCCCTGGACAGAGCAGGGTTGGTACGAGCAGTACTTC	TRBJ2-7	NA	NA	TRBV5-1
CSVPGQGLYEQYF	TGCAGCGTCCCCGGACAGGGTCTCTACGAGCAGTACTTC	TRBJ2-7	TRBD1	NA	TRBV29-1
CASSYSWGHEQYF	TGTGCCAGCAGTTACTCGTGGGGGCACGAGCAGTACTTC	TRBJ2-7	NA	NA	TRBV6-5
CATSRAVPGQGYGEKLFF	TGTGCCACCAGCAGAGCCGTCCCGGGACAGGGGTATGGCGAAAAACTGTTTTTT	TRBJ1-4	TRBD1	once	TRBV15
CASSPGQGIYEQYF	TGCGCCAGCAGCCCGGGACAGGGTATATACGAGCAGTACTTC	TRBJ2-7	TRBD1	NA	TRBV5-1
CAWSRTSGGDTQYF	TGTGCCTGGAGCCGGACTAGCGGGGGGGATACGCAGTATTTT	TRBJ2-3	TRBD2	NA	TRBV30
CASSKEEVWDCYSYNEQFF	TGTGCCAGCAGCAAAGAAGAAGTTTGGGACTGCTACTCCTACAATGAGCAGTTCTTC	TRBJ2-1	NA	NA	TRBV21-1
CASSGLYNSPLHF	TGTGCCAGCAGCGGACTATATAATTCACCCCTCCACTTT	TRBJ1-6	NA	NA	TRBV27
CASSLEGGAVRTQYF	TGTGCCAGCAGCTTAGAGGGCGGGGCGGTTAGAACGCAGTATTTT	TRBJ2-3	NA	NA	TRBV7-2
CASRKRVARETQYF	TGTGCAAGTCGCAAGCGGGTAGCCAGGGAGACCCAGTACTTC	TRBJ2-5	NA	NA	TRBV12-2
CATSDHPGISDTQYF	TGTGCCACCAGTGATCACCCGGGTATATCAGATACGCAGTATTTT	TRBJ2-3	NA	once	TRBV24-1
CASSAGTASNYGYTF	TGTGCCAGCAGCGCCGGGACAGCATCTAACTATGGCTACACCTTC	TRBJ1-2	TRBD1	NA	TRBV7-6